Listed here are 29 T cell receptor beta chains from one sample, sequenced in a study of identical twins. TCRdb fed the 5' RACE reads into MiXCR, producing one record per CDR3 protein. The table includes about 720,000 distinct CDR3 sequences, 15% to 20% detected once. The data also belong to a second study, concerning T cells expressing NK-cell markers.

Sequenced input: PBMCs. All receptors come from a young woman in good health.

V is TRBV5-1 and J is TRBJ2-7; TRBD1 matches 8 bases. The ends lost 4 bases at V and 0 bases at J; junction bases unmatched: 6. This CDR3 is 15 amino acids long. Looked up from germline, CDR1 is SGHRS and CDR2 is YFSETQ. In DNA, the CDR3 is TGCGCCAGCAGCCTCCTGGACAGGGTCTCCTACGAGCAGTACTTC. Translation gives CASSLLDRVSYEQYF. The entire variable domain, with the rest obtained from reference TRBV5-1 and TRBJ2-7, is as follows: KAGVTQTPRYLIKTRGQQVTLSCSPISGHRSVSWYQQTPGQGLQFLFEYFSETQRNKGNFPGRFSGRQFSNSRSEMNVSTLELGDSALYLCASSLLDRVSYEQYFGPGTRLTVT.

This clonotype was counted at least ten times. The rearrangement joins TRBV7-6 to TRBJ2-1; 7 bases agree with TRBD1. The ends lost 3 bases at V and 2 bases at J; junction bases unmatched: 1. Germline loops: CDR1 SGHVS, CDR2 FNYEAQ. The CDR3 spans 14 residues. CDR3 nucleotide sequence: TGTGCCAGCAGCTTTGGGACAGCCTACAATGAGCAGTTCTTC. Its protein product is CASSFGTAYNEQFF.

The V call is TRBV7-9, the J call TRBJ1-2; D is unresolved. Germline values: CDR1 SEHNR, CDR2 FQNEAQ (reference sequence). Trimming took 1 base from V and 0 from J, leaving 15 bases between them. There are 17 residues in the CDR3. CDR3 in amino acids: CASSLGLGPVANYGYTF. In nucleotides, the CDR3 is TGTGCCAGCAGCTTAGGGCTCGGTCCCGTAGCTAACTATGGCTACACCTTC. Variable domain in full (rest from reference TRBV7-9 and TRBJ1-2): DTGVSQNPRHKITKRGQNVTFRCDPISEHNRLYWYRQTLGQGPEFLTYFQNEAQLEKSRLLSDRFSAERPKGSFSTLEIQRTEQGDSAMYLCASSLGLGPVANYGYTFGSGTRLTVV.

In this sample, this clonotype turned up a few times. The chain is built from TRBV5-6 and TRBJ1-4; D unresolved. Germline loops: CDR1 SGHDT, CDR2 YYEEEE. This CDR3 is built from 13 residues. V dropped 3 bases and J dropped 4 bases, with 7 bases sitting between them. This chain's CDR3 is CASSSAFNEKLFF. For the CDR3, the DNA is TGTGCCAGCAGCTCTGCCTTTAATGAAAAACTGTTTTTT.

The chain is built from TRBV3-1 and TRBJ2-5, with a tentative D call TRBD2 (6 bases). The CDR3 totals 14 residues. Trimming removed 1 base from V and 3 bases from J, with 9 bases in between. The germline V gene encodes CDR1 LGHDT and CDR2 YNNKEL (reference sequence). CDR3 in DNA: TGTGCCAGCAGCCAAGTTAGCGGTGAAGAGACCCAGTACTTC. This encodes CASSQVSGEETQYF.

This chain joins TRBV10-3 and TRBJ2-1; TRBD2 matches 8 bases. There are 15 residues in the CDR3. J gave up 7 bases and V 6 bases, and 11 bases lay outside the gene matches. The V gene's germline CDR1 is ENHRY and CDR2 SYGVKD. The CDR3 DNA reads TGTGCCATCAGCTTAACCGGGACTAGTAAGAATGAGCAGTTCTTC. Encoded protein: CAISLTGTSKNEQFF.

This chain connects TRBV5-8 to TRBJ2-1, with D perhaps matching TRBD2 (5 bases). The CDR3 runs 15 residues. The germline V gene encodes CDR1 SGHTS and CDR2 YDEGEE. The ends were cut back, 6 bases at V and 8 bases at J, with 21 bases in the middle. CDR3 amino acids: CASNTEPGVIDEQFF. In DNA, the CDR3 is TGTGCCAGCAACACCGAACCCGGGGTTATCGATGAGCAGTTCTTC. Variable domain in full (rest from reference TRBV5-8 and TRBJ2-1): EAGVTQSPTHLIKTRGQQATLRCSPISGHTSVYWYQQALGLGLQFLLWYDEGEERNRGNFPPRFSGRQFPNYSSELNVNALELEDSALYLCASNTEPGVIDEQFFGPGTRLTVL.

The chain is built from TRBV5-1 and TRBJ2-3, with 12 bases identical to TRBD2. CDR3 length: 16 residues. The V segment lost 4 bases and the J segment 5 bases; nucleotides outside the gene matches: 8. Germline V lookup: CDR1 SGHRS, CDR2 YFSETQ. The CDR3: CASSGRLAGVEDTQYF. The CDR3 DNA is TGCGCCAGCAGCGGAAGACTAGCGGGGGTAGAAGATACGCAGTATTTT.

V usage is TRBV5-8 and J usage is TRBJ2-7, with a tentative D call TRBD2 (5 bases). In germline, CDR1 is SGHTS, CDR2 YDEGEE. The CDR3 consists of 12 residues. V lost 1 base, J lost 5 bases, and 7 bases lay in between. The CDR3 sequence is CASSLTRNEQYF. CDR3 nucleotides: TGTGCCAGCAGCTTGACTAGGAACGAGCAGTACTTC.

The chain recombines TRBV7-6 with TRBJ1-1, with D possibly matching TRBD1 (5 bases). Germline lookup yields CDR1 SGHVS and CDR2 FNYEAQ. The V end lost 6 bases, the J end lost 4 bases, and 12 bases lay between the germline ends. The CDR3 is 13 amino acids. The CDR3 region is CASSSVGGTEAFF. The DNA of the CDR3 is TGTGCCAGCAGTTCGGTCGGGGGCACTGAAGCTTTCTTT.

This clonotype appeared many times. The chain recombines TRBV4-3 with TRBJ1-1; unclear D gene. The germline gives CDR1 LGHNA, CDR2 YSLEER. The germline V and J ends were trimmed by 2 bases and 7 bases, with 14 bases remaining between them. The CDR3 runs 14 residues. CDR3 sequence reads: CASSQRSTSIEAFF. CDR3 nucleotide sequence: TGCGCCAGCAGCCAACGGTCAACATCGATTGAAGCTTTCTTT.

There are a few counts of this clonotype. J is TRBJ1-1 and V is TRBV15; tentatively, D is TRBD1 (5 bases). The CDR3 runs to 15 residues. The germline V gene encodes CDR1 LNHNV and CDR2 YYDKDF (reference sequence). The V end lost 4 bases, the J end lost 0 bases, and 12 bases lay between the germline ends. Here the CDR3 reads CATSKLGTVNTEAFF. The CDR3 DNA reads TGTGCCACCAGCAAGCTCGGGACGGTGAACACTGAAGCTTTCTTT.

The chain uses TRBV7-9 and TRBJ1-4; no clear D gene. The germline V gene encodes CDR1 SEHNR and CDR2 FQNEAQ (reference sequence). The CDR3 extends over 16 amino acids. V gave up 3 bases and J gave up 0 bases, with 11 bases separating them. CDR3 DNA sequence: TGTGCCAGCAGCTTGTCCGTTTTTGCAACTAATGAAAAACTGTTTTTT. Protein product: CASSLSVFATNEKLFF.

At least ten counts were recorded for this clonotype. This chain connects TRBV5-1 to TRBJ2-2; TRBD1 matches at 9 bases. Germline values: CDR1 SGHRS, CDR2 YFSETQ. This CDR3 comprises 17 residues. With 7 bases clipped from V and 4 bases from J, the junction kept 14 bases outside the gene matches. The CDR3 protein is CASGFPRTGATTGELFF. As DNA, the CDR3 is TGCGCCAGCGGGTTCCCCCGGACAGGGGCCACCACCGGGGAGCTGTTTTTT.

This clonotype has just a few counts. The chain is built from TRBV20-1 and TRBJ1-6; D call uncertain. The CDR3 has 15 amino acids. CDR1 is DFQATT, CDR2 SNEGSKA, per germline (reference sequence). V was clipped by 0 bases and J by 4 bases, with 10 bases between them. CDR3 loop: CSARDQTVYNSPLHF. CDR3 nucleotide sequence: TGCAGTGCTAGAGATCAAACAGTTTATAATTCACCCCTCCACTTT.

This chain links TRBV20-1 with TRBJ2-7, with TRBD1 matching 7 bases. V lost 0 bases, J lost 3 bases, and 8 bases stayed unmatched. This CDR3 has 15 residues. Germline V lookup: CDR1 DFQATT, CDR2 SNEGSKA (reference sequence). CDR3 sequence: CSARDPQGLSYEQYF. Written as DNA, the CDR3 is TGCAGTGCTAGAGACCCACAGGGGTTAAGCTACGAGCAGTACTTC.

Ten or more counts support this clonotype. V usage is TRBV10-3 and J usage is TRBJ2-7, with D unclear. Trimming took off 0 bases at V and 0 bases at J, with 15 bases between the two ends. From germline, CDR1 is ENHRY and CDR2 SYGVKD. CDR3 size: 17 residues. In DNA form, the CDR3 reads TGTGCCATCAGTGAGTCGAATGTTGGTTTGGTCTCCTACGAGCAGTACTTC. This translates into CAISESNVGLVSYEQYF.

The rearrangement links TRBV6-5 to TRBJ1-1, with TRBD1 as a possible D gene (6 bases). The germline V gene has CDR1 MNHEY and CDR2 SVGAGI. The ends were cut back, 4 bases at V and 4 bases at J, with 22 bases in the middle. This CDR3 is built from 17 residues. The CDR3 DNA follows: TGTGCCAGCAGTTCCCCCCGGACAGAAAAGGGGGGCACTGAAGCTTTCTTT. Encoded protein: CASSSPRTEKGGTEAFF.

The gene calls are TRBV5-1 and TRBJ2-1; D is uncertain. CDR1 is SGHRS and CDR2 is YFSETQ in the germline V gene. The CDR3 is 14 residues long. Between the trimmed V and J ends, which lost 0 bases and 8 bases, there was a span of 12 bases. The CDR3 DNA reads TGCGCCAGCAGCTTGGCCCTAGGGTCGCATGAGCAGTTCTTC. Encoded protein: CASSLALGSHEQFF. Filled out from reference TRBV5-1 and TRBJ2-1, the complete variable domain reads KAGVTQTPRYLIKTRGQQVTLSCSPISGHRSVSWYQQTPGQGLQFLFEYFSETQRNKGNFPGRFSGRQFSNSRSEMNVSTLELGDSALYLCASSLALGSHEQFFGPGTRLTVL.

This chain joins TRBV29-1 and TRBJ2-7, with TRBD1 matching over 10 bases. This CDR3 has 13 residues. Trimming cost V 4 bases and J 7 bases; bases outside gene matches: 7. Looked up from germline, CDR1 is SQVTM and CDR2 is ANQGSEA. In nucleotides, the CDR3 is TGCAGCGTTGCTCTAGGACAGGGGGGTGAGCAGTACTTC. Its protein product is CSVALGQGGEQYF.

The chain employs TRBV12-3 or TRBV12-4 and TRBJ2-7, with D perhaps TRBD1 or TRBD2 (5 bases each). The CDR3 has 16 residues. V shed 9 bases and J shed 2 bases, with 23 bases lying between them. This CDR3 reads CASWGLGDPGTYEQYF. CDR3 nucleotides: TGTGCCAGTTGGGGTTTGGGGGACCCAGGGACCTACGAGCAGTACTTC.

This clonotype was seen many times. This chain connects TRBV12-3 or TRBV12-4 to TRBJ2-1; TRBD2 might be the D (5 bases). CDR3 size: 13 residues. V was shortened by 3 bases and J by 6 bases, with 9 bases between the two germline ends. The CDR3 sequence is CASSFGGGNEQFF. The CDR3 nucleotides read TGTGCCAGCAGTTTTGGAGGAGGCAATGAGCAGTTCTTC.

A few counts support this clonotype. J is TRBJ1-4 and V is TRBV12-5, with 9 bases that match TRBD1. Trimming cost V 5 bases and J 0 bases; bases outside gene matches: 7. The CDR3 loop spans 17 amino acids. The germline gives CDR1 LGHNT, CDR2 FRNRAP. The CDR3 region has the DNA TGTGCTAGTGGTCTAACCGGGACAGGGACAACTAATGAAAAACTGTTTTTT. Its protein product is CASGLTGTGTTNEKLFF.

The V and J genes are TRBV20-1 and TRBJ2-5, with TRBD2 as a possible D gene (7 bases). CDR1 and CDR2 (germline): DFQATT, SNEGSKA (reference sequence). The V end was cut by 5 bases, the J end by 0 bases, with 19 bases between. This CDR3 is 16 amino acids long. CDR3 DNA: TGCAGTGCTTCCTTCTGGGGGGGGGCAAACCAAGAGACCCAGTACTTC. It yields the protein CSASFWGGANQETQYF.

A few counts support this clonotype. J is TRBJ2-1 and V is TRBV20-1; the match to TRBD2 covers 11 bases. V was clipped by 5 bases and J by 8 bases; unmatched bases: 11. Germline CDR1 and CDR2: DFQATT and SNEGSKA (reference sequence). The CDR3 runs 15 residues. CDR3 loop: CSASGASGRKDEQFF. Written as DNA, the CDR3 is TGCAGTGCTTCGGGGGCTAGCGGGAGGAAAGATGAGCAGTTCTTC.

The chain has TRBV3-1 and TRBJ2-3; 8 nucleotides agree with TRBD2. Trimming at V came to 4 bases and at J to 6 bases, leaving 9 bases not matched to a gene. Germline V CDR1 and CDR2: LGHDT, YNNKEL (reference sequence). The CDR3 runs 15 residues. The CDR3 protein is CASSLEGAGVDTQYF. The CDR3 DNA reads as TGTGCCAGCAGCCTGGAGGGAGCGGGAGTTGATACGCAGTATTTT.

This chain connects TRBV5-6 to TRBJ1-6; TRBD1 matches at 7 bases. The CDR3 contains 15 residues. Trimming at V came to 4 bases and at J to 6 bases, leaving 7 bases not matched to a gene. The V gene's germline CDR1 is SGHDT and CDR2 YYEEEE. The CDR3 protein is CASSTGQESNSPLHF. The CDR3 DNA is TGTGCCAGCAGCACTGGACAGGAGAGTAATTCACCCCTCCACTTT. Complete variable domain (other parts from reference TRBV5-6 and TRBJ1-6): DAGVTQSPTHLIKTRGQQVTLRCSPKSGHDTVSWYQQALGQGPQFIFQYYEEEERQRGNFPDRFSGHQFPNYSSELNVNALLLGDSALYLCASSTGQESNSPLHFGNGTRLTVT.

This clonotype was picked up many times. CDR3 DNA: TGTGCCAGCACTCCTCTAGTAGAAGAGACCCAGTACTTC. It codes for CASTPLVEETQYF. The chain recombines TRBV6-2 or TRBV6-3 with TRBJ2-5; D gene uncertain. V was pared by 7 bases and J by 3 bases, with 12 bases between. Germline lookup yields CDR1 MNHEY and CDR2 SVGEGT. This CDR3 spans 13 amino acids.

The chain carries TRBV5-1 and TRBJ2-5; D uncertain. This CDR3 comprises 14 residues. Deletions cut 8 bases from V and 5 bases from J, with 19 bases between. Germline CDR1 reads SGHRS; CDR2 reads YFSETQ. DNA of the CDR3: TGCGCCAGTACCTCGGTATCGGGTCCGGAGACCCAGTACTTC. This sequence encodes CASTSVSGPETQYF.